Below are 2 T cell receptor beta chains sequenced from a single sample in a study of blood T cells in healthy people across ages. For the second PCR, which ran for roughly 6 to 12 cycles, a sample-barcoded 5' primer and a J-beta primer mix were used. MiXCR, applied by TCRdb to the 5' RACE reads, yields one record per CDR3 protein. Of around 2 million distinct CDR3 sequences listed, about two fifths are singletons. Sequenced: blood. The receptors derive from a human donor in good health.

V usage is TRBV9 and J usage is TRBJ2-7, with a weak D call TRBD1 (6 bases). Germline V gene lookup returns CDR1 SGDLS and CDR2 YYNGEE. Trimming took off 0 bases at V and 4 bases at J, with 17 bases between the two ends. The length of the CDR3 is 16 residues. DNA of the CDR3: TGTGCCAGCAGCGTAGGGTTAGAGGGACACCTATACGAGCAGTACTTC. As protein: CASSVGLEGHLYEQYF.

This clonotype has more than one count but fewer than ten. The chain combines TRBV11-1 with TRBJ2-1; D is possibly TRBD2 (6 bases). The germline gives CDR1 SGHAT, CDR2 FQDESV (reference sequence). CDR3 size: 15 residues. Trimming removed 2 bases at V and 3 bases at J, with 11 bases between. The DNA for the CDR3 is TGTGCCAGCAGCTTACAAGGAGGGGTCTACAATGAGCAGTTCTTC. Amino acids: CASSLQGGVYNEQFF.